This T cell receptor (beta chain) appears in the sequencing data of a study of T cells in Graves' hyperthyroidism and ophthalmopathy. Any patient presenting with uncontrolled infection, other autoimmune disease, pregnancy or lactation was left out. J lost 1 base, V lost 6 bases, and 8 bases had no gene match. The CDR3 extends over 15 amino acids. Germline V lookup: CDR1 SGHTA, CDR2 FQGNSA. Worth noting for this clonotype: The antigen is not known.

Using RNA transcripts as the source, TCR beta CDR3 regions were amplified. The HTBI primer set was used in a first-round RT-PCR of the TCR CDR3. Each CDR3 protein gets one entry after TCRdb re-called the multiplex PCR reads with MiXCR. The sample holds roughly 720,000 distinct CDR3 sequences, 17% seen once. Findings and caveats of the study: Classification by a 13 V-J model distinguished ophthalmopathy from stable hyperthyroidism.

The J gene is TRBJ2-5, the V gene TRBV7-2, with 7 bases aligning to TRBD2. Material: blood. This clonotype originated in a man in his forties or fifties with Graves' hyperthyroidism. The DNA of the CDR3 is TGTGCCAGCAGATATAACCGGGGGGTCCAAGAGACCCAGTACTTC. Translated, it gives CASRYNRGVQETQYF.